This TCR beta chain was profiled in a study of PD-L1 blockade in urothelial cancer. Clones were read by immunoSEQ multiplex PCR, and TCRdb kept only the in-frame ones, dropping some. The data hold 50,000 or so clones, with nearly 85% observed a single time. The CDR3 has 12 amino acids. V dropped 1 base and J dropped 7; count of bases not matched to a gene: 0. In germline, CDR1 is SEHNR, CDR2 FQNEAQ (reference sequence). The rearrangement joins TRBV7-9 to TRBJ1-2; 7 positions agree with TRBD1. Sequencing used PBMCs, obtained around atezolizumab (anti-PD-L1) treatment. This TCR derives from a man in his forties or fifties with urothelial cancer. In DNA form, the CDR3 reads TGTGCCAGCAGCTTAGGACAGGGTGGCTACACCTTC. It translates to CASSLGQGGYTF.